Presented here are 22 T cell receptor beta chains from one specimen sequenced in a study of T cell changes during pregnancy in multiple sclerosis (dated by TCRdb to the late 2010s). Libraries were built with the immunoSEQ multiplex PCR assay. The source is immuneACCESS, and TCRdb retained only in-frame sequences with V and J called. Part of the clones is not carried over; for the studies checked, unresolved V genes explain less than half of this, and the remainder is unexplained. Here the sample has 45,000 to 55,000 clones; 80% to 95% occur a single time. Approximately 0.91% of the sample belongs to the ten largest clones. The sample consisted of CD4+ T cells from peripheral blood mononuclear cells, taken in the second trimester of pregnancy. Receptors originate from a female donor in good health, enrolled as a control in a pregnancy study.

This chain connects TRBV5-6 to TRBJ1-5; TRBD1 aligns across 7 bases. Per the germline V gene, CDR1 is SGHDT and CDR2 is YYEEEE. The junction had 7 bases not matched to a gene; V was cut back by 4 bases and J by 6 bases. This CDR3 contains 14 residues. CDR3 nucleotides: TGTGCCAGCAGCCGACAGGGTTTGGGTCAGCCCCAGCATTTT. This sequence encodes CASSRQGLGQPQHF.

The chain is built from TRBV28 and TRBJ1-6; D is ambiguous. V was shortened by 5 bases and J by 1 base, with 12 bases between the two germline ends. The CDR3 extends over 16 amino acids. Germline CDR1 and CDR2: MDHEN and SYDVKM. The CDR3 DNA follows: TGTGCCAGCAGTCCAGATATCCCTTCCTATAATTCACCCCTCCACTTT. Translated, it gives CASSPDIPSYNSPLHF.

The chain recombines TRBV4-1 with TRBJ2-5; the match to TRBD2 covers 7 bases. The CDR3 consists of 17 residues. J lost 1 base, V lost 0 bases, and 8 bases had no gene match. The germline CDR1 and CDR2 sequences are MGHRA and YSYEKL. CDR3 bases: TGCGCCAGCAGCCAAGATATGGGGGAGGGCGGCCAAGAGACCCAGTACTTC. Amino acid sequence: CASSQDMGEGGQETQYF.

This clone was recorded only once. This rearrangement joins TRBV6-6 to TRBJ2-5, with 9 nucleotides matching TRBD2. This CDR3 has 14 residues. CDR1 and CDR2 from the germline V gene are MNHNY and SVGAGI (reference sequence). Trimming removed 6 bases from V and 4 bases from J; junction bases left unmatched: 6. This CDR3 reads CASRRGLAGETQYF. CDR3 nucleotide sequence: TGTGCCAGCAGACGGGGACTAGCTGGAGAGACCCAGTACTTC.

CDR3 in amino acids: CASSWAGDNQPQHF. The CDR3 DNA reads TGTGCCAGCAGTTGGGCAGGGGATAATCAGCCCCAGCATTTT. The J gene is TRBJ1-5, the V gene TRBV7-9; D may be TRBD1 (6 bases). From germline, CDR1 is SEHNR and CDR2 FQNEAQ (reference sequence). This CDR3 has 14 residues. The V and J ends lost 6 bases and 4 bases respectively, with 13 bases between them.

In nucleotides, the CDR3 is TGTGCTAGTGGTTTGGCTAGAGACGGTTACGAGCAGTACTTC. This encodes CASGLARDGYEQYF. The rearrangement joins TRBV12-5 to TRBJ2-7; no firm D call. The V end was cut by 1 base, the J end by 4 bases, with 11 bases between. The germline V gene has CDR1 LGHNT and CDR2 FRNRAP. The CDR3 covers 14 residues.

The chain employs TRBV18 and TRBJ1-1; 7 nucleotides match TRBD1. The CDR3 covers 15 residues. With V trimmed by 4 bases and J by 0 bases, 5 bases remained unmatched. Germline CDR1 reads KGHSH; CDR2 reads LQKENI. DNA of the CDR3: TGTGCCAGCTCACAGGGGGCCGGCATGAACACTGAAGCTTTCTTT. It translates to CASSQGAGMNTEAFF.

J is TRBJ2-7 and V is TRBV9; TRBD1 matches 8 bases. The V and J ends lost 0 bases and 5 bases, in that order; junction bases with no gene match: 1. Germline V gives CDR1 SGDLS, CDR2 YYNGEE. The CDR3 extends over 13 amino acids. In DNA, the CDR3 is TGTGCCAGCAGCGTAGGGGACAGGAACGAGCAGTACTTC. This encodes CASSVGDRNEQYF.

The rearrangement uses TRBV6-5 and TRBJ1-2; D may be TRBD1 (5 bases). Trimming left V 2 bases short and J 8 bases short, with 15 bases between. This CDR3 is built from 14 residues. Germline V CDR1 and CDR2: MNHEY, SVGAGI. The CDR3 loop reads CASSYQGVGRGYTF. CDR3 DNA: TGTGCCAGCAGTTACCAAGGGGTAGGGCGGGGCTACACCTTC.

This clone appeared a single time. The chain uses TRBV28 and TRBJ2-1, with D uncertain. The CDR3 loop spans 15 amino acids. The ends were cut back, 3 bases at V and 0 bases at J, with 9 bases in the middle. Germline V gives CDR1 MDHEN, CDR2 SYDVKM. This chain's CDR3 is CASSLRWSSYNEQFF. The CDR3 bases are TGTGCCAGCAGTTTGAGGTGGAGCTCCTACAATGAGCAGTTCTTC. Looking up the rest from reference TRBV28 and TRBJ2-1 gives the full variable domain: DVKVTQSSRYLVKRTGEKVFLECVQDMDHENMFWYRQDPGLGLRLIYFSYDVKMKEKGDIPEGYSVSREKKERFSLILESASTNQTSMYLCASSLRWSSYNEQFFGPGTRLTVL.

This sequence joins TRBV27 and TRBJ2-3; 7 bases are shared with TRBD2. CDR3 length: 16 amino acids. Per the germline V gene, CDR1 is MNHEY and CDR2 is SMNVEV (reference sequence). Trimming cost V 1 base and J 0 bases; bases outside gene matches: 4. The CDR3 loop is CASSLLSSGSTDTQYF. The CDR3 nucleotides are TGTGCCAGCAGTTTATTGTCTAGCGGTAGCACAGATACGCAGTATTTT.

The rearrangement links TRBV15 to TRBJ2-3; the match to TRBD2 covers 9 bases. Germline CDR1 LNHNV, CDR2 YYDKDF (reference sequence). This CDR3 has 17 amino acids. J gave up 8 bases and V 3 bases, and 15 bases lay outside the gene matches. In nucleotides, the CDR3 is TGTGCCACCAGCAGCGTCTTTGAGCGGGGGGCCAGCCCTACGCAGTATTTT. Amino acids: CATSSVFERGASPTQYF.

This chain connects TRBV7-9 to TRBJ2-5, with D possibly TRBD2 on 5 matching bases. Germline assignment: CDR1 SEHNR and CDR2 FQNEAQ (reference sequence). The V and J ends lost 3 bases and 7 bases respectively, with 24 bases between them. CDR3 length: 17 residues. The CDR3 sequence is CASSFRPADAPRGTQYF. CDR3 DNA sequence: TGTGCCAGCAGCTTCCGCCCAGCGGACGCTCCTCGGGGGACCCAGTACTTC.

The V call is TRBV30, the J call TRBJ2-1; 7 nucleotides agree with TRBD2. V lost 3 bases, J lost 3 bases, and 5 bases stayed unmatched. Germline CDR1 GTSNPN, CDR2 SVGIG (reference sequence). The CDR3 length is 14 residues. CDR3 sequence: CAWRRETRYNEQFF. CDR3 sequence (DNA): TGTGCCTGGAGGCGGGAGACTCGCTACAATGAGCAGTTCTTC.

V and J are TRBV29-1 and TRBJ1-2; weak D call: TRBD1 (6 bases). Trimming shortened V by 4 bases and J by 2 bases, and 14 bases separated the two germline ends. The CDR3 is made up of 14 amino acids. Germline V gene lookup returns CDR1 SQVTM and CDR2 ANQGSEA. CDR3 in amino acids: CSVVGGGGNYGYTF. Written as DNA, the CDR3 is TGCAGCGTTGTGGGGGGGGGCGGCAACTATGGCTACACCTTC.

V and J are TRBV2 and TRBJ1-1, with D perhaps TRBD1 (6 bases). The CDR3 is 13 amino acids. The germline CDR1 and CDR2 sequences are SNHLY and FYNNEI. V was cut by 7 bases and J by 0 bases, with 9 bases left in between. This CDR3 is CASIRDMNTEAFF. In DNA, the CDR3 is TGTGCCAGCATTAGGGACATGAACACTGAAGCTTTCTTT. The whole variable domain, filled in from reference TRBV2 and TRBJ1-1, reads EPEVTQTPSHQVTQMGQEVILRCVPISNHLYFYWYRQILGQKVEFLVSFYNNEISEKSEIFDDQFSVERPDGSNFTLKIRSTKLEDSAMYFCASIRDMNTEAFFGQGTRLTVV.

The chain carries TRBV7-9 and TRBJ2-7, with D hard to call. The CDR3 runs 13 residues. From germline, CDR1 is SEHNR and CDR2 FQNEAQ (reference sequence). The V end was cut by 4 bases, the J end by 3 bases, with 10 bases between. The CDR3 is CASSSDSGYEQYF. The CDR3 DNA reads TGTGCCAGCAGCTCCGATTCGGGCTACGAGCAGTACTTC. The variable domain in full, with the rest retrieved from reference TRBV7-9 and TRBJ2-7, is DTGVSQNPRHKITKRGQNVTFRCDPISEHNRLYWYRQTLGQGPEFLTYFQNEAQLEKSRLLSDRFSAERPKGSFSTLEIQRTEQGDSAMYLCASSSDSGYEQYFGPGTRLTVT.

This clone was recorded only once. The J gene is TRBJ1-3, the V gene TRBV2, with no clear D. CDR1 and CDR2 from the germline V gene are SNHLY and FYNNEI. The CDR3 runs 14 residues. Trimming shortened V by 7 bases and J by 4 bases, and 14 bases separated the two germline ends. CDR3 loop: CASTEGTVGNTIYF. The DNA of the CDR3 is TGTGCCAGCACCGAAGGAACAGTGGGAAACACCATATATTTT.

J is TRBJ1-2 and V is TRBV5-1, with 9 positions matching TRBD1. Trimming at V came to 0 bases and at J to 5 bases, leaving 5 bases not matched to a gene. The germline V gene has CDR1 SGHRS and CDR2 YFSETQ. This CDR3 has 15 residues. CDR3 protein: CASSLAGTGPYGYTF. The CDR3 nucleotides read TGCGCCAGCAGCTTGGCCGGGACAGGGCCTTATGGCTACACCTTC.

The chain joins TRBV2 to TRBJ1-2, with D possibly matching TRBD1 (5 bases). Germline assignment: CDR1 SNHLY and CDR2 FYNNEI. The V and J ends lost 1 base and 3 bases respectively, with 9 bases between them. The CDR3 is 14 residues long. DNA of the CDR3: TGTGCCAGCAGTGAAGGGGGCTGGGACTATGGCTACACCTTC. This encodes CASSEGGWDYGYTF.

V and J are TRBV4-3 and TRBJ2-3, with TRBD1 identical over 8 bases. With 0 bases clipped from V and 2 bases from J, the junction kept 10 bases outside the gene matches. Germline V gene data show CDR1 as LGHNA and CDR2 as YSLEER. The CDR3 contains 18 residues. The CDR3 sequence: CASSQDPLTGGNTDTQYF. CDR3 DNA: TGCGCCAGCAGCCAAGATCCCCTTACAGGGGGTAACACAGATACGCAGTATTTT.

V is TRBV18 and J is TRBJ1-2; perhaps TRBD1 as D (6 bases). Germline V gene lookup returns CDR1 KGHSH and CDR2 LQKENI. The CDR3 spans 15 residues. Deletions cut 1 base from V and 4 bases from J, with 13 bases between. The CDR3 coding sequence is TGTGCCAGCTCACCACTGGGGCAGGGGATCTATGGCTACACCTTC. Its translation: CASSPLGQGIYGYTF.